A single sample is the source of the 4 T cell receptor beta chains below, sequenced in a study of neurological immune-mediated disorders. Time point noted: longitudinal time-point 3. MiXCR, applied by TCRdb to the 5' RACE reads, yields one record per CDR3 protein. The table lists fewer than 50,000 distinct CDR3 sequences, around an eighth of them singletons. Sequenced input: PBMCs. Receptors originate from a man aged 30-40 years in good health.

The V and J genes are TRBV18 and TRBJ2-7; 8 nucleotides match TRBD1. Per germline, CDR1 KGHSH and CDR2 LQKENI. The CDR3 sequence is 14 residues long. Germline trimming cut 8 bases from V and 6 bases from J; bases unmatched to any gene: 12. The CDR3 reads CASITQGQVAEQYF. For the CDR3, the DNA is TGTGCCAGCATCACTCAGGGACAGGTGGCCGAGCAGTACTTC.

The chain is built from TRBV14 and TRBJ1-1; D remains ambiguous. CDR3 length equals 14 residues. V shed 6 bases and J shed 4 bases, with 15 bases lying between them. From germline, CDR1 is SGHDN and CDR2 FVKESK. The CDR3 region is CASSQIRGSTEAFF. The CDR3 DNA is TGTGCCAGCAGTCAAATCCGGGGTAGCACTGAAGCTTTCTTT.

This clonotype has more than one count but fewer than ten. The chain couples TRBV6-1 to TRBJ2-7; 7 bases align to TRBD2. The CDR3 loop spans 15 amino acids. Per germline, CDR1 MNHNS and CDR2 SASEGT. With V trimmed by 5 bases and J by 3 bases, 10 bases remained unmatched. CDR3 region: CASSPLAGQNYEQYF. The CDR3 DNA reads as TGTGCCAGCAGTCCTTTAGCGGGTCAAAACTACGAGCAGTACTTC.

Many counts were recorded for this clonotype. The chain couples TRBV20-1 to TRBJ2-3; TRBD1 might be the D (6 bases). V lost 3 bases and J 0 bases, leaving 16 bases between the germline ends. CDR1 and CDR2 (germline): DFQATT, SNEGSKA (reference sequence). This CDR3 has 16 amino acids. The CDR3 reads CSARGRTESSTDTQYF. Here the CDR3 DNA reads TGCAGTGCTAGGGGGCGGACAGAGTCTAGCACAGATACGCAGTATTTT.